The 4 T cell receptor beta chains below all came from one sample that was sequenced in a study of regulatory T cells in long-lasting Graves disease. Library construction for TCR beta used iRepertoire HTBI primers and Arm-PCR of CDR3 regions. Using its own MiXCR run on the multiplex PCR reads, TCRdb lists one record per CDR3 protein. The sample shows some 350,000 distinct CDR3 sequences, around 15% of them seen only once. Time point given: newly diagnosed GD, antithyroid drugs for less than 3 months. Following extraction of RNA from PBMCs, that RNA was used to make the TCR library. The data also belong to a second study, concerning T cells in Graves' hyperthyroidism and ophthalmopathy.

The specimen was peripheral blood mononuclear cells (PBMCs), collected at new diagnosis, from a patient treated with antithyroid drugs. Source of these receptors: a woman under 30 with Graves disease.

This clonotype was counted only a few times. A junction boundary mismatches the germline segment, possibly from a read error. This chain joins TRBV5-1 and TRBJ1-1; the D gene is possibly TRBD1 (5 bases). Germline CDR1 and CDR2: SGHRS and YFSETQ. The CDR3 consists of 13 residues. CDR3 region: CACSLTENTEAFF. The CDR3 coding sequence is TGCGCCTGCAGCTTGACAGAGAACACTGAAGCTTTCTTT.

The rearrangement links TRBV3-1 to TRBJ1-2, with D unresolved. This CDR3 is built from 11 residues. The V end was cut by 2 bases, the J end by 12 bases, with 10 bases between. Germline CDR1 LGHDT, CDR2 YNNKEL (reference sequence). The DNA of the CDR3 is TGTGCCAGCAGCCAAAGGGTCCGGGACACCTTC. It encodes CASSQRVRDTF.

The V call is TRBV28, the J call TRBJ1-4; TRBD1 agrees at 7 bases. This CDR3 comprises 16 residues. V lost 4 bases, J lost 7 bases, and 12 bases stayed unmatched. Germline V lookup: CDR1 MDHEN, CDR2 SYDVKM. The chain's CDR3 is CASSSRDSRTGEKLFF. For the CDR3, the DNA is TGTGCCAGCAGTTCCCGGGACAGCCGAACGGGTGAAAAACTGTTTTTT.

This clonotype was counted many times. The V and J genes are TRBV7-3 and TRBJ2-1; 8 bases line up with TRBD2. Losses at the gene ends were 5 bases for V and 7 bases for J; bases not matched to a gene: 7. The CDR3 consists of 14 residues. Germline V gene lookup returns CDR1 SGHTA and CDR2 FQGTGA. CDR3 nucleotide sequence: TGTGCCAGCAGCCACGGGGGGGCCGGGAATGAGCAGTTCTTC. Residues: CASSHGGAGNEQFF.